The sequence of this T cell receptor beta chain was determined in a study of blood T cell repertoires in COVID-19. Study overall: COVID-19 samples, acute and convalescent, were from the United States, Italy and Spain. The analysed material was cDNA or gDNA that came from T cells, B-cell-depleted T cells, or PBMCs.

In the authors' methods: Reference gene primer amplification in the assay estimated nucleated cell counts. Profiled with immunoSEQ multiplex PCR; TCRdb holds only in-frame clones, not every one. V, J and clone size are taken as reported in that table, and D and trimming were inferred from the DNA itself. Of roughly 38,000 clones in the sample, approximately 89% were seen once. Germline CDR1 SGHAT, CDR2 FQDESV (reference sequence). V lost 5 bases to trimming and J lost 6 bases; unmatched junction nucleotides: 6. The CDR3 loop spans 16 amino acids. Sequencing was done on a sample of peripheral blood. This clonotype originated in a man aged 45-65 years with active COVID-19. The chain couples TRBV11-1 to TRBJ2-1; 14 bases line up with TRBD2. CDR3 nucleotides: TGTGCCAGCAGCGCAACGGGACTAGCGGGAGTCAATGAGCAGTTCTTC. This encodes CASSATGLAGVNEQFF.